This T cell receptor (beta chain) stems from a study of blood T cell repertoires in COVID-19. Study information: Sites in the United States, Italy and Spain provided acute and convalescent COVID-19 samples.

Only in-frame clones appear in the TCRdb table, and some are missing; sequencing was by immunoSEQ multiplex PCR. The sample carries some 270,000 clones, 75% to 90% recorded once. The CDR3 sequence is 13 residues long. The ends lost 6 bases at V and 9 bases at J; junction bases unmatched: 8. The source material was peripheral blood. This chain links TRBV12-3 or TRBV12-4 with TRBJ1-1; the match to TRBD1 covers 9 bases. The TCR comes from a man aged 30 to 45 with acute or convalescent COVID-19. Written as DNA, the CDR3 is TGTGCCAGCAGGGGGACTGGGACAGGGCAAGCTTTCTTT. This gives the protein CASRGTGTGQAFF.